This T cell receptor beta chain stems from a study of shared clonotypes between healthy human individuals. Study findings and constraints: Blood alone was sampled, and tissue repertoires likely differ.

Cells designated naive CD8 were CD45RO-negative and were positively selected for CCR7, with terminally differentiated effector memory CD45RA+ cells excluded. Deletions cut 0 bases from V and 11 bases from J, with 6 bases between. The CDR3 is made up of 11 amino acids. Germline V CDR1 and CDR2: SGDLS, YYNGEE. Remarks on this clone: The antigen remains undetermined.

Libraries were prepared by immunoSEQ multiplex PCR; TCRdb keeps only in-frame clonotypes and omits some of them. The sample records around 700,000 clones, roughly nine tenths being singletons. The source material was naive CD8+ T cells sorted from blood. This TCR was recovered from a man aged 25-45 years in good health. This chain connects TRBV9 to TRBJ2-1; D not certain. In nucleotides, the CDR3 is TGTGCCAGCAGCGTAGGGCCTAAGCAGTTCTTC. It codes for CASSVGPKQFF.